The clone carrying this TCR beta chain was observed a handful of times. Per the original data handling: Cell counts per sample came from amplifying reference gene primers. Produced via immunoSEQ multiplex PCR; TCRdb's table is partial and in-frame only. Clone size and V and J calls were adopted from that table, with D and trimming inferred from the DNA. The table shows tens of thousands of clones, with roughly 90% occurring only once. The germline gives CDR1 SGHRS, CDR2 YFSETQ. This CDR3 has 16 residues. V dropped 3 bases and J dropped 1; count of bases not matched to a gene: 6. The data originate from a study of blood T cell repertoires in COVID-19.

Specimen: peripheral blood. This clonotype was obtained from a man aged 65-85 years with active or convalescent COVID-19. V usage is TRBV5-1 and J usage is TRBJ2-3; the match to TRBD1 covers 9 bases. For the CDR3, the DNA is TGCGCCAGCAGCTCCTTAGGGGACAGGGGCACAGATACGCAGTATTTT. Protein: CASSSLGDRGTDTQYF.